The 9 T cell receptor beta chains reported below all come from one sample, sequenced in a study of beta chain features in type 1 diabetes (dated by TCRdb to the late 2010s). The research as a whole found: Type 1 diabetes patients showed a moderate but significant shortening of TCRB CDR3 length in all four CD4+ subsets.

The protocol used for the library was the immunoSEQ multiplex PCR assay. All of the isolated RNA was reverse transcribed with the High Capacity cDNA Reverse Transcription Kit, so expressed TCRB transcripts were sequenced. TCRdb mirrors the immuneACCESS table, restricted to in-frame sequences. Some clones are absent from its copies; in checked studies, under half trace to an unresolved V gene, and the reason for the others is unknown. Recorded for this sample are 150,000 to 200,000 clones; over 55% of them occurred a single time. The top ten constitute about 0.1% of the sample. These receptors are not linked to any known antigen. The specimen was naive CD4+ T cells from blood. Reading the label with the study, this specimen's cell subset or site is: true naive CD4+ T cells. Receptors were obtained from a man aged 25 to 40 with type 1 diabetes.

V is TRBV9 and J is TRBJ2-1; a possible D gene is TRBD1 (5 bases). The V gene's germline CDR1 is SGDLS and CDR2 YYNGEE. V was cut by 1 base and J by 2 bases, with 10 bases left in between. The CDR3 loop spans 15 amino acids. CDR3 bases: TGTGCCAGCAGCGTACTCCAGGGCCCCTACAATGAGCAGTTCTTC. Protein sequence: CASSVLQGPYNEQFF.

CDR3 sequence: CSALTGETQYF. In nucleotides, the CDR3 is TGCAGCGCGCTTACGGGGGAGACCCAGTACTTC. The V and J genes are TRBV29-1 and TRBJ2-5, with a tentative D call TRBD2 (5 bases). This CDR3 has 11 amino acids. Looked up from germline, CDR1 is SQVTM and CDR2 is ANQGSEA. Trimming took off 7 bases at V and 5 bases at J, with 11 bases between the two ends.

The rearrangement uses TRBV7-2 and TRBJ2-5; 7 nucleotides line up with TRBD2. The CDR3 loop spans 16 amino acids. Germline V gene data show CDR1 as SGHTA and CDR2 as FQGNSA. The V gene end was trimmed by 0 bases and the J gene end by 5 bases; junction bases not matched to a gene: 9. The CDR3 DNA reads TGTGCCAGCAGCTTAGCCGGCGGGGGAATTGAGGAGACCCAGTACTTC. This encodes CASSLAGGGIEETQYF.

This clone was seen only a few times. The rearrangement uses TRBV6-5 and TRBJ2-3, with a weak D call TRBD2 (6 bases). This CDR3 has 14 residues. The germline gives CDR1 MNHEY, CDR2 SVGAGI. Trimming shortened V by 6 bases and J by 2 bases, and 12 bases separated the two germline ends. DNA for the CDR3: TGTGCCAGCAGCGGAGGGTATAACACAGATACGCAGTATTTT. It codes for CASSGGYNTDTQYF.

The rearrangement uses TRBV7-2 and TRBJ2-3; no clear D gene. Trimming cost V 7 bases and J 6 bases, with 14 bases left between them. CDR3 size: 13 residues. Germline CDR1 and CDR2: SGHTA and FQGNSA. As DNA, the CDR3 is TGTGCCAGCAACCCTGCGACGCTGGATACGCAGTATTTT. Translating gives CASNPATLDTQYF.

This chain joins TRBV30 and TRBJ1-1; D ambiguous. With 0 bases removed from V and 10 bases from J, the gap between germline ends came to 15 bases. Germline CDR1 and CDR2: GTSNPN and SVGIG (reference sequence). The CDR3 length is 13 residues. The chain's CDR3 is CAWSVGLTSVAFF. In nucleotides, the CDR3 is TGTGCCTGGAGTGTAGGGCTGACCTCGGTAGCTTTCTTT.

The CDR3 DNA is TGTGCCAGCAGTTTAACTGCTAGCCTCGAGCAGTACTTC. Its translation is CASSLTASLEQYF. The chain employs TRBV28 and TRBJ2-7, with D possibly being TRBD2 (5 bases). V was clipped by 2 bases and J by 6 bases, with 11 bases between them. Germline values: CDR1 MDHEN, CDR2 SYDVKM. The CDR3 spans 13 residues.

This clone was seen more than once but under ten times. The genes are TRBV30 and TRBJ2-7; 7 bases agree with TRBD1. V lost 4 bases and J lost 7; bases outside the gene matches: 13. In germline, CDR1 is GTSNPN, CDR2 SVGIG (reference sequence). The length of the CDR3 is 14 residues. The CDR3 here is CAWKTLGDRDEQYF. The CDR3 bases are TGTGCCTGGAAAACATTAGGGGACAGAGATGAGCAGTACTTC.

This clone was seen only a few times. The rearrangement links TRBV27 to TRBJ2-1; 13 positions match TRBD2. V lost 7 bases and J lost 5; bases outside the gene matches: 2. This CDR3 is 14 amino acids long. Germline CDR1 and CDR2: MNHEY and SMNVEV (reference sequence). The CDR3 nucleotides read TGTGCCAGCACCGGACTAGCGGGAGACAATGAGCAGTTCTTC. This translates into CASTGLAGDNEQFF.